The 29 T cell receptor beta chains below come from one sample, sequenced in a study of blood T cell repertoires in COVID-19. Data came from immunoSEQ multiplex PCR; TCRdb stores just in-frame clones and leaves some out. The sample has 72,000 or so clones; roughly 80% are singletons. The sequenced sample consisted of peripheral blood. The receptors originated from a man aged 65-85 years who had recovered from COVID-19.

The chain employs TRBV5-1 and TRBJ2-2; D is undetermined. CDR1 and CDR2 (germline): SGHRS, YFSETQ. Trimming removed 3 bases at V and 0 bases at J, with 9 bases between. The CDR3 extends over 15 amino acids. The CDR3 nucleotides are TGCGCCAGCAGCTCAGAGGATGCGAACACCGGGGAGCTGTTTTTT. Amino acid sequence: CASSSEDANTGELFF.

The CDR3 DNA reads TGTGCCAGCAGCTTAAGATTAGCGGGGGGAGAGACCCAGTACTTC. Translated: CASSLRLAGGETQYF. The chain recombines TRBV7-2 with TRBJ2-5; 10 bases agree with TRBD2. Trimming removed 2 bases from V and 4 bases from J; junction bases left unmatched: 4. The germline gives CDR1 SGHTA, CDR2 FQGNSA. The CDR3 has 15 residues.

This clone was seen just once. The V gene is TRBV11-2, the J gene TRBJ2-1, with unresolved D. The CDR3 has 15 amino acids. Germline CDR1 reads SGHAT; CDR2 reads FQNNGV. V lost 5 bases and J 7 bases, leaving 18 bases between the germline ends. CDR3 sequence (DNA): TGTGCCAGCAGCCCCGAGGTAGGTGGATCGAATGAGCAGTTCTTC. It encodes CASSPEVGGSNEQFF.

The rearrangement joins TRBV28 to TRBJ1-3, with D perhaps matching TRBD1 (5 bases). Germline loops: CDR1 MDHEN, CDR2 SYDVKM. This CDR3 spans 15 amino acids. The V end lost 6 bases, the J end lost 4 bases, and 16 bases lay between the germline ends. For the CDR3, the DNA is TGTGCCAGCAGGGCGGAGACAGCATGGGGAAACACCATATATTTT. It encodes CASRAETAWGNTIYF.

The chain combines TRBV5-1 with TRBJ1-6; TRBD1 aligns across 8 bases. The CDR3 is made up of 17 amino acids. V gave up 0 bases and J gave up 9 bases; unmatched junction bases: 11. Germline loops: CDR1 SGHRS, CDR2 YFSETQ. DNA of the CDR3: TGCGCCAGCAGCTTGGCCACCGGACAGGGAAAAGGTTCACCCCTCCACTTT. Encoded protein: CASSLATGQGKGSPLHF.

The rearrangement joins TRBV15 to TRBJ1-2; no definite D call. This CDR3 comprises 13 residues. Between the trimmed V and J ends, which lost 0 bases and 7 bases, there was a span of 9 bases. The V gene's germline CDR1 is LNHNV and CDR2 YYDKDF (reference sequence). This chain's CDR3 is CATSRDLSLGYTF. CDR3 DNA: TGTGCCACCAGCAGAGATTTGAGTCTTGGCTACACCTTC.

The J gene is TRBJ1-5, the V gene TRBV7-3; TRBD1 agrees at 8 bases. Losses at the gene ends were 0 bases for V and 4 bases for J; bases not matched to a gene: 2. This CDR3 is 15 amino acids long. Per germline, CDR1 SGHTA and CDR2 FQGTGA. The CDR3 nucleotides are TGTGCCAGCAGCTTAACAGGGACAGGTAATCAGCCCCAGCATTTT. Amino acid sequence: CASSLTGTGNQPQHF.

The table lists this clone with a few counts. CDR3 residues: CSVGMVATDTQYF. The CDR3 DNA is TGCAGCGTTGGGATGGTAGCCACAGATACGCAGTATTTT. J is TRBJ2-3 and V is TRBV29-1; D call uncertain. V was cut by 4 bases and J by 2 bases, with 10 bases left in between. This CDR3 region has 13 residues. CDR1 and CDR2 (germline): SQVTM, ANQGSEA.

The DNA of the CDR3 is TGTGCCAGCCGTAGGGGGGGAGGGCTAGAGACCCAGTACTTC. Its translation is CASRRGGGLETQYF. The rearrangement links TRBV27 to TRBJ2-5, with a weak D call TRBD2 (7 bases). Trimming pared 8 bases from V and 4 bases from J, leaving 17 bases between. CDR1 is MNHEY, CDR2 SMNVEV, per germline (reference sequence). The CDR3 totals 14 residues.

The genes are TRBV7-2 and TRBJ2-4; 8 bases fit TRBD1. The CDR3 sequence is 13 residues long. After removal of 5 bases from V and 12 bases from J, the junction contained 9 bases not matched to a gene. Looked up from germline, CDR1 is SGHTA and CDR2 is FQGNSA. The CDR3 is CASSPERDRTQYF. The CDR3, as DNA: TGTGCCAGCAGCCCAGAAAGGGACAGGACTCAGTACTTC.

The CDR3 DNA reads TGTGCCACCAGCAGATGGCGGGAGGGCCGGGGGACCCAGTACTTC. It is translated as CATSRWREGRGTQYF. The chain combines TRBV15 with TRBJ2-5; TRBD2 agrees at 9 bases. CDR1 is LNHNV, CDR2 YYDKDF, per germline (reference sequence). V lost 2 bases, J lost 7 bases, and 8 bases stayed unmatched. This CDR3 contains 15 residues.

The V and J genes are TRBV19 and TRBJ1-2; 10 bases match TRBD1. The V and J ends lost 4 bases and 2 bases, in that order; junction bases with no gene match: 4. There are 15 residues in the CDR3. In germline, CDR1 is LNHDA, CDR2 SQIVND (reference sequence). The CDR3 coding sequence is TGTGCCAGTAGTACGGGGACAGGGGCGAACTATGGCTACACCTTC. Translated: CASSTGTGANYGYTF.

V and J are TRBV19 and TRBJ2-2, with D possibly TRBD1 on 5 matching bases. The germline gives CDR1 LNHDA, CDR2 SQIVND (reference sequence). Trimming removed 3 bases at V and 5 bases at J, with 10 bases between. The CDR3 loop spans 14 amino acids. This CDR3 is CASSIGHQTGELFF. CDR3 DNA: TGTGCCAGTAGTATCGGACACCAAACCGGGGAGCTGTTTTTT. The full variable domain, with the rest looked up from reference TRBV19 and TRBJ2-2, is DGGITQSPKYLFRKEGQNVTLSCEQNLNHDAMYWYRQDPGQGLRLIYYSQIVNDFQKGDIAEGYSVSREKKESFPLTVTSAQKNPTAFYLCASSIGHQTGELFFGEGSRLTVL.

The chain couples TRBV18 to TRBJ2-3, with D possibly matching TRBD1 (6 bases). The CDR3 runs to 15 residues. Germline CDR1 and CDR2: KGHSH and LQKENI. V dropped 0 bases and J dropped 6 bases, with 13 bases sitting between them. The CDR3 DNA sequence: TGTGCCAGCTCACCACCCAGACAGGCCAGGGATACGCAGTATTTT. Protein product: CASSPPRQARDTQYF.

V is TRBV18 and J is TRBJ1-5; 8 bases map to TRBD1. CDR1 is KGHSH and CDR2 is LQKENI in the germline V gene. V trimming: 3 bases; J trimming: 2 bases; junction bases outside the gene matches: 6. The CDR3 consists of 16 residues. The CDR3, as DNA: TGTGCCAGCTCACCTGCTCTGACAGGGGGCAATCAGCCCCAGCATTTT. Translated, it gives CASSPALTGGNQPQHF.

The chain combines TRBV28 with TRBJ1-4, with D perhaps TRBD1 (6 bases). This CDR3 contains 14 residues. V was shortened by 8 bases and J by 0 bases, with 10 bases between the two germline ends. Per the germline V gene, CDR1 is MDHEN and CDR2 is SYDVKM. CDR3 region: CASSRTATNEKLFF. The CDR3 region has the DNA TGTGCCAGCTCCCGGACAGCAACTAATGAAAAACTGTTTTTT.

CDR3 loop: CASSLISGQPNTEAFF. The CDR3 coding sequence is TGTGCCAGCAGCTTAATATCCGGACAACCGAACACTGAAGCTTTCTTT. The V call is TRBV7-2, the J call TRBJ1-1; the D gene is possibly TRBD1 (5 bases). The CDR3 extends over 16 amino acids. Germline CDR1 and CDR2: SGHTA and FQGNSA. V lost 2 bases, J lost 1 base, and 14 bases lay in between. The whole variable domain, remainder taken from reference TRBV7-2 and TRBJ1-1, is GAGVSQSPSNKVTEKGKDVELRCDPISGHTALYWYRQSLGQGLEFLIYFQGNSAPDKSGLPSDRFSAERTGGSVSTLTIQRTQQEDSAVYLCASSLISGQPNTEAFFGQGTRLTVV.

The chain links TRBV4-2 to TRBJ1-6, with D possibly matching TRBD1 (6 bases). This CDR3 spans 17 amino acids. V lost 0 bases to trimming and J lost 4 bases, with 13 bases between them. Germline assignment: CDR1 LGHNA and CDR2 YNFKEQ. The CDR3 nucleotides are TGTGCCAGCAGCCAAGACCTGGTTACAGGGTATAATTCACCCCTCCACTTT. Translation: CASSQDLVTGYNSPLHF.

The chain couples TRBV18 to TRBJ2-6; the match to TRBD1 covers 8 bases. This CDR3 has 15 residues. Germline-derived CDR1 and CDR2 are KGHSH and LQKENI. V lost 8 bases, J lost 0 bases, and 3 bases stayed unmatched. CDR3 region: CASTRGLSGANVLTF. The CDR3 DNA sequence: TGTGCCAGCACCAGGGGGCTCTCTGGGGCCAACGTCCTGACTTTC.

The chain joins TRBV28 to TRBJ2-7; tentatively, D is TRBD2 (5 bases). V gave up 6 bases and J gave up 7 bases, with 10 bases separating them. The CDR3 is 11 residues long. CDR1 MDHEN and CDR2 SYDVKM come from the germline V gene. In DNA, the CDR3 is TGTGCCAGCAGGCTGTCGGGGGAGCAGTACTTC. Residues: CASRLSGEQYF.

Only a few counts were recorded for this clone. The gene calls are TRBV10-3 and TRBJ2-3; weak D call: TRBD2 (5 bases). CDR1 is ENHRY and CDR2 is SYGVKD in the germline V gene. This CDR3 contains 14 residues. Trimming took off 9 bases at V and 2 bases at J, with 15 bases between the two ends. The CDR3 loop is CAIGREGSTDTQYF. The CDR3 DNA reads TGTGCCATAGGTCGCGAGGGCTCCACAGATACGCAGTATTTT.

In this sample, this clone turned up a few times. The chain uses TRBV6-4 and TRBJ2-7, with a weak D call TRBD1 (6 bases). The germline gives CDR1 MRHNA, CDR2 SNTAGT. With 5 bases removed from V and 6 bases from J, the gap between germline ends came to 14 bases. The CDR3 extends over 13 amino acids. The CDR3 sequence: CASSKTLGAEQYF. The CDR3 coding sequence is TGTGCCAGCAGTAAAACACTGGGGGCCGAGCAGTACTTC.

The chain is built from TRBV18 and TRBJ2-3; possibly TRBD2 for D (6 bases). The germline V and J ends were trimmed by 0 bases and 6 bases, with 7 bases remaining between them. This CDR3 has 13 residues. Germline CDR1 KGHSH, CDR2 LQKENI. The CDR3: CASSPPGRDTQYF. The CDR3 DNA reads TGTGCCAGCTCACCACCAGGGAGGGATACGCAGTATTTT. The entire variable domain, with the rest obtained from reference TRBV18 and TRBJ2-3, is as follows: NAGVMQNPRHLVRRRGQEARLRCSPMKGHSHVYWYRQLPEEGLKFMVYLQKENIIDESGMPKERFSAEFPKEGPSILRIQQVVRGDSAAYFCASSPPGRDTQYFGPGTRLTVL.

CDR3 residues: CASSRDTENSPLHF. CDR3 nucleotides: TGTGCCAGCAGCCGGGACACGGAAAATTCACCCCTCCACTTT. The V and J genes are TRBV6-2 or TRBV6-3 and TRBJ1-6; D is perhaps TRBD1 (6 bases). CDR1 is MNHEY, CDR2 SVGEGT, per germline. The CDR3 spans 14 residues. V was cut by 6 bases and J by 7 bases, with 13 bases left in between.

This chain links TRBV6-6 with TRBJ1-1, with 8 bases fitting TRBD1. Germline-derived CDR1 and CDR2 are MNHNY and SVGAGI (reference sequence). This CDR3 region has 13 residues. With V trimmed by 1 base and J by 6 bases, 1 base remained unmatched. The CDR3 loop is CASSYLDRAEAFF. The DNA for the CDR3 is TGTGCCAGCAGTTACTTGGACAGGGCTGAAGCTTTCTTT.

This clone has just a few counts. This chain connects TRBV9 to TRBJ1-1; D may be TRBD1 (6 bases). The CDR3 spans 15 residues. V was pared by 0 bases and J by 3 bases, with 12 bases between. CDR1 SGDLS and CDR2 YYNGEE come from the germline V gene. The CDR3 protein is CASSVGDGGHTEAFF. CDR3 nucleotide sequence: TGTGCCAGCAGCGTAGGGGACGGGGGGCACACTGAAGCTTTCTTT.

This rearrangement joins TRBV5-4 to TRBJ2-5, with D uncertain. The CDR3 is made up of 12 amino acids. Trimming took off 1 base at V and 5 bases at J, with 6 bases between the two ends. Germline V gives CDR1 SGHNT, CDR2 YYREEE (reference sequence). Here the CDR3 DNA reads TGTGCCAGCAGCTTGAGTCGGGAGACCCAGTACTTC. It encodes CASSLSRETQYF.

The J gene is TRBJ1-3, the V gene TRBV30; no clear D gene. The ends were cut back, 8 bases at V and 0 bases at J, with 8 bases in the middle. Germline lookup yields CDR1 GTSNPN and CDR2 SVGIG (reference sequence). CDR3 length equals 12 residues. CDR3 loop: CARENSGNTIYF. CDR3 DNA sequence: TGTGCCCGCGAAAACTCTGGAAACACCATATATTTT.

The gene calls are TRBV7-6 and TRBJ1-3; 9 nucleotides line up with TRBD1. The CDR3 covers 16 residues. The ends lost 4 bases at V and 0 bases at J; junction bases unmatched: 4. The germline gives CDR1 SGHVS, CDR2 FNYEAQ. The CDR3 sequence is CASSSGQGSSGNTIYF. DNA for the CDR3: TGTGCCAGCAGCTCAGGACAGGGGAGCTCTGGAAACACCATATATTTT.